This is a list of T cell receptor beta chains from one sample in a study of blood T cell repertoires in COVID-19. Measured with immunoSEQ multiplex PCR; TCRdb has only the in-frame clones, and not every one. Here the sample spans approximately 120,000 clones, approximately 80% being singletons. Sequencing input: peripheral blood. The origin of the receptors is a human donor in a cohort sampled during active COVID-19. Each CDR3 is given with its conserved first and last residue.

TRBV14 | CASSQIGLDWTGDGEAFF
TRBV6-2/TRBV6-3 | CASSYSVGQGNSGANVLTF
TRBV28 | CASSFGLGGPAEETQYF
TRBV2 | CASSRGVRQRAYEQYF
TRBV10-3 | CAIRGGTGDTIYF
TRBV9 | CASSVGSLRADTQYF
TRBV7-2 | CASSLAGVVNNEQFF
TRBV27 | CASSRDRGEAFF
TRBV5-4 | CASSLYEGARETQYF
TRBV27 | CASSKLTGGFNTGELFF
TRBV9 | CASSPFGDRVTAGGYTF
TRBV29-1 | CSAMTGGNTIYF
TRBV7-2 | CASSLRTRTGELFF
TRBV19 | CAASGGESYNEQFF
TRBV5-6 | CASSLGRGLGEQYF
TRBV19 | CASSISAPAGGEKLFF
TRBV28 | CASSFGGNEQYF
TRBV6-5 | CASRPTSYNEQFF
TRBV2 | CASGLSGSQHF